This TCR beta chain derives from a study of T cell changes during pregnancy in multiple sclerosis. V gave up 5 bases and J gave up 3 bases, with 13 bases separating them. This CDR3 comprises 14 residues. Germline V CDR1 and CDR2: LGHNT, FRNRAP. Sequencing was performed with immunoSEQ multiplex PCR; in TCRdb, only in-frame clones are kept and a portion is missing. The table has 60,000 to 85,000 clones, roughly 94% seen once; the top ten hold 0.5% to 0.65%. Specimen: peripheral blood, collected in the third trimester of pregnancy. This clonotype was sampled from a female donor with multiple sclerosis, enrolled in a pregnancy study. This chain links TRBV12-5 with TRBJ2-5; D may be TRBD1 (6 bases). CDR3 in amino acids: CASGPGAGEETQYF. The CDR3 nucleotides are TGTGCTAGTGGTCCCGGGGCAGGGGAAGAGACCCAGTACTTC.